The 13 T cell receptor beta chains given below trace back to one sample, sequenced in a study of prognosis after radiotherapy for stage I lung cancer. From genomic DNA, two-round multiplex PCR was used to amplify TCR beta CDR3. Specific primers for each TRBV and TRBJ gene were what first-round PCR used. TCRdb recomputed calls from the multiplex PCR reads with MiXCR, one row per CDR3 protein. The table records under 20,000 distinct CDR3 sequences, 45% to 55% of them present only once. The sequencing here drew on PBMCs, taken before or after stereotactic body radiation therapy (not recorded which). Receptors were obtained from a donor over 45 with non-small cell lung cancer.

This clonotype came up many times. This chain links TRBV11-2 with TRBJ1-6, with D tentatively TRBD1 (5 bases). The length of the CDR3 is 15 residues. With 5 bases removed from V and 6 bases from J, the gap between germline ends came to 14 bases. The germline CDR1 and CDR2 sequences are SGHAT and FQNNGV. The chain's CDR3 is CASSLGTLANSPLHF. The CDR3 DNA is TGTGCCAGCAGCCTCGGGACGCTGGCTAATTCACCCCTCCACTTT. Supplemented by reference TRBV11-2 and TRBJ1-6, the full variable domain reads EAGVAQSPRYKIIEKRQSVAFWCNPISGHATLYWYQQILGQGPKLLIQFQNNGVVDDSQLPKDRFSAERLKGVDSTLKIQPAKLEDSAVYLCASSLGTLANSPLHFGNGTRLTVT.

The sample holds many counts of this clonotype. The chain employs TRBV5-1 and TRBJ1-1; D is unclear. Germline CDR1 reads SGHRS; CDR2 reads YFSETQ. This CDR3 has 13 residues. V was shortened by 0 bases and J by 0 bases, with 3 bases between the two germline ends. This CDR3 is CASSLVVNTEAFF. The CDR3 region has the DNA TGCGCCAGCAGCTTGGTTGTGAACACTGAAGCTTTCTTT.

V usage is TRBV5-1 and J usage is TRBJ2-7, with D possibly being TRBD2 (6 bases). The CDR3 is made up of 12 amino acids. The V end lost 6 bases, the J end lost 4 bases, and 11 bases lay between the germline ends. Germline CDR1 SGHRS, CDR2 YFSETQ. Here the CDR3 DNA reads TGCGCCAGCATGTCGGGGGTGTACGAGCAGTACTTC. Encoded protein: CASMSGVYEQYF.

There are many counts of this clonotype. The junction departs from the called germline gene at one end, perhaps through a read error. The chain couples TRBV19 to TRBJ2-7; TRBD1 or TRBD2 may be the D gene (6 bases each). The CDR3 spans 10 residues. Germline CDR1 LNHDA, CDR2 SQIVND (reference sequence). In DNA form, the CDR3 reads TGTGCCAGTAGTATTACAGGGAGGCTCTTC. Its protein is CASSITGRLF.

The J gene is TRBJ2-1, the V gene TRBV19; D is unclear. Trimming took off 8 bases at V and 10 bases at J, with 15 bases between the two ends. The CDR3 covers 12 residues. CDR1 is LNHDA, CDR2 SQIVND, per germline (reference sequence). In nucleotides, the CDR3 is TGTGCCAGTGGGGTAGGCACAACAGAGCAGTTCTTC. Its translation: CASGVGTTEQFF.

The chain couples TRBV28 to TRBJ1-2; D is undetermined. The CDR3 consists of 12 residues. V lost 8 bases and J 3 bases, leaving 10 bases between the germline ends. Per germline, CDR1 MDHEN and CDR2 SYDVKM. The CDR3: CASGTGDYGYTF. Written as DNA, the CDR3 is TGTGCCAGCGGTACTGGGGACTATGGCTACACCTTC.

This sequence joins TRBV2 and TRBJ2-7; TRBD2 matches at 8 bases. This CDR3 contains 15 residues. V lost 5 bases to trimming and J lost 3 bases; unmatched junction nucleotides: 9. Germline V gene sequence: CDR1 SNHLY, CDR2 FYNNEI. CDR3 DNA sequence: TGTGCCAGCAGTCCTACTAGCGGAGCTATCTACGAGCAGTACTTC. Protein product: CASSPTSGAIYEQYF.

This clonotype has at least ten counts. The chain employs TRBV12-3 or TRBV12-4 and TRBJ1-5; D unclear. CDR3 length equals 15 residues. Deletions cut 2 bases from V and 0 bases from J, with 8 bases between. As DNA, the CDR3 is TGTGCCAGCAGTTTATTGGGAAATAGCAATCAGCCCCAGCATTTT. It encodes CASSLLGNSNQPQHF.

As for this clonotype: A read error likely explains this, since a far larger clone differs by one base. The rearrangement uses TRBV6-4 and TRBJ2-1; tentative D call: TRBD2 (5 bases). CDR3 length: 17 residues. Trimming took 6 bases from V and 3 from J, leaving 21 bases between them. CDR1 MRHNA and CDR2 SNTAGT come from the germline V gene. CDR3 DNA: TGTGCCAGCAGAGAACATAGCGTGGGAAGGTACTACAATGAGCAGTTCTTC. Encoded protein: CASREHSVGRYYNEQFF.

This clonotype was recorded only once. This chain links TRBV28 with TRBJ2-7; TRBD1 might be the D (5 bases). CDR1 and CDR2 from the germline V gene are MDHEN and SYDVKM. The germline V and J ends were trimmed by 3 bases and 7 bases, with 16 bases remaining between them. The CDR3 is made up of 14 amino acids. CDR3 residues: CASSFSRAHREQYF. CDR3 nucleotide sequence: TGTGCCAGCAGTTTCTCCAGGGCCCACCGGGAGCAGTACTTC. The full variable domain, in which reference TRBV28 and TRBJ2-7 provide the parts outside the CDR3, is DVKVTQSSRYLVKRTGEKVFLECVQDMDHENMFWYRQDPGLGLRLIYFSYDVKMKEKGDIPEGYSVSREKKERFSLILESASTNQTSMYLCASSFSRAHREQYFGPGTRLTVT.

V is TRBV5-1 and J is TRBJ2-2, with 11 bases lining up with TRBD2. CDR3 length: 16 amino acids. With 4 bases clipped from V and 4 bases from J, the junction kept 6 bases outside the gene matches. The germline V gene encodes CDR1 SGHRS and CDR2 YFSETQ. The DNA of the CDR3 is TGCGCCAGCAGCCAAACGACTAGCGGGGTCACCGGGGAGCTGTTTTTT. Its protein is CASSQTTSGVTGELFF.

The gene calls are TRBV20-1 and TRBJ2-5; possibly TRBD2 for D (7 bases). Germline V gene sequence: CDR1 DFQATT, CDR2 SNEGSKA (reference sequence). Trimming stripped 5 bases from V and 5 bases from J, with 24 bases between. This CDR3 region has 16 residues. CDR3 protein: CSAGGGEGETLETQYF. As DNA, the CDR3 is TGCAGTGCTGGAGGGGGGGAGGGGGAGACATTGGAGACCCAGTACTTC.

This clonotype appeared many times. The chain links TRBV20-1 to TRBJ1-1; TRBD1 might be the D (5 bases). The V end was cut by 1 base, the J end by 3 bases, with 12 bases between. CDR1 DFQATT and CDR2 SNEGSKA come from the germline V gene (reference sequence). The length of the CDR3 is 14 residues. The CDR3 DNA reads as TGCAGTGCTAGAGTTTTCGGGGGGGACACTGAAGCTTTCTTT. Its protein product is CSARVFGGDTEAFF.